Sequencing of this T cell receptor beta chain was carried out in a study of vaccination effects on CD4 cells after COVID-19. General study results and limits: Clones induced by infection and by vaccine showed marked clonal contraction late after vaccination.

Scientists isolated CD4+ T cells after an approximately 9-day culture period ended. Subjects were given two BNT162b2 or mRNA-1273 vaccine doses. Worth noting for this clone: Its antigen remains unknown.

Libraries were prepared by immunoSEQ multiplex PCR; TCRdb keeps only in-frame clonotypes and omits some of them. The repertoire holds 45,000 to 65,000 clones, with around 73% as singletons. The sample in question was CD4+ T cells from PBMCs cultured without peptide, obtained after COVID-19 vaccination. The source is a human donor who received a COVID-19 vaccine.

The DNA for the CDR3 is TGTGCCAGCAGCTCGATGAGGGTGTTTGCTGAAGCTTTCTTT. Amino acid sequence: CASSSMRVFAEAFF. The genes are TRBV7-9 and TRBJ1-1; D unclear. In germline, CDR1 is SEHNR, CDR2 FQNEAQ (reference sequence). The CDR3 loop spans 14 amino acids. With 4 bases removed from V and 6 bases from J, the gap between germline ends came to 15 bases.